This TCR beta chain was recorded in a study of shared clonotypes between healthy human individuals. This clone was seen a single time. Naivety among CD8 cells was defined by CD45RO negativity and positive CCR7 selection, thereby excluding terminally differentiated effector memory CD45RA+ cells. There are 13 residues in the CDR3. Germline V lookup: CDR1 MNHEY, CDR2 SVGAGI. V shed 0 bases and J shed 6 bases, with 6 bases lying between them. Deep was the level at which the assay was run. Measured with immunoSEQ multiplex PCR; TCRdb has only the in-frame clones, and not every one. The sample shows 800,000 or so clones, approximately 97% of them seen only once.

This sequence joins TRBV6-5 and TRBJ2-1; D uncertain. Sequencing used naive CD8+ T cells sorted from blood. The clonotype was recovered from a man between 25 and 39 years old in good health. This CDR3 reads CASSYSYLNEQFF. The CDR3 DNA sequence: TGTGCCAGCAGTTACTCCTATCTCAATGAGCAGTTCTTC.